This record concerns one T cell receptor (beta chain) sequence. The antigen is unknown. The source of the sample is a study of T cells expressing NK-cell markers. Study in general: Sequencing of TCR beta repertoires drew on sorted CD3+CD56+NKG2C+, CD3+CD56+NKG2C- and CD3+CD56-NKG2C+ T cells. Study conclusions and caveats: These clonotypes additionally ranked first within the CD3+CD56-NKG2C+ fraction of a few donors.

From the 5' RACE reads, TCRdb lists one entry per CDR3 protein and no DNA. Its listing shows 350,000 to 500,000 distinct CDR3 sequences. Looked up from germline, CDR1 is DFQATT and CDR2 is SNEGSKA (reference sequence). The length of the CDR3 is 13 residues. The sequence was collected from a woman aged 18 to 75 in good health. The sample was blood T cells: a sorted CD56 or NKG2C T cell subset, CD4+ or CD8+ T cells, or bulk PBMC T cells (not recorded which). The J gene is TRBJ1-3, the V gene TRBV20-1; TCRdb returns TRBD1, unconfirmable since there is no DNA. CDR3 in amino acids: CSVSTGGGNTIYF.